This T cell receptor (beta chain) was identified during a study of T-cell reconstitution after alpha-beta-depleted transplantation in children. Findings and limits, study-wide: Surviving recipient T cells and thymic progenitors accounted for the high day-60 TCRbeta diversity observed in some patients. Reported findings indicate that, about two months after transplant, alpha-beta T cells came from several hundred expanded clones, which were derived from non-depleted graft cells. Newly made T cells mostly supplied T-cell counts and diversity one year after transplant.

In regard to this clonotype: Its specificity is unknown.

Molecular barcoding with unique molecular identifiers was used for the TCRbeta library. A single record per CDR3 protein comes from TCRdb applying MiXCR to the PCR reads. The repertoire has about 440,000 distinct CDR3 sequences, over 40% of them found once; the top ten carry around 29%. The CDR3 extends over 15 amino acids. Trimming took 6 bases from V and 4 from J; bases not matched to a gene: 7. The receptor comes from a girl aged 2 to 10 with aplastic anemia, due to receive a stem cell transplant. Sequencing used PBMCs, obtained before TCRalphabeta/CD19-depleted stem cell transplant. The V gene is TRBV12-3 or TRBV12-4, the J gene TRBJ2-1; 9 bases fit TRBD2. CDR3 bases: TGTGCCAGCAGCCCAACTAGCGGGCATTACAATGAGCAGTTCTTC. This codes for CASSPTSGHYNEQFF.